A single sample gave rise to the 23 T cell receptor beta chains below, sequenced in a study of long-term antiretroviral therapy in people with HIV. Version v3.0 of the immunoSEQ assay was performed at survey level. Sequencing was performed with immunoSEQ multiplex PCR; in TCRdb, only in-frame clones are kept and a portion is missing. The sample lists 30,000 to 40,000 clones, about 86% occurring once. The sequencing here drew on unsorted PBMCs, taken just before starting antiretroviral therapy. Source of these receptors: a woman younger than 30 with HIV.

This clone was detected only once. The rearrangement joins TRBV6-1 to TRBJ1-1, with 7 bases matching TRBD1. V gave up 2 bases and J gave up 0 bases; unmatched junction bases: 6. The CDR3 has 16 residues. Germline V lookup: CDR1 MNHNS, CDR2 SASEGT. The CDR3 loop reads CASSEWAGGMNTEAFF. CDR3 in DNA: TGTGCCAGCAGTGAATGGGCAGGGGGTATGAACACTGAAGCTTTCTTT.

The chain employs TRBV11-3 and TRBJ2-2; possibly TRBD2 for D (6 bases). This CDR3 is 15 amino acids long. V shed 8 bases and J shed 0 bases, with 13 bases lying between them. Germline lookup yields CDR1 SGHNT and CDR2 YENEEA. CDR3 nucleotide sequence: TGTGCCAGCGGGGTGGTAGCGGCGAACACCGGGGAGCTGTTTTTT. Translation: CASGVVAANTGELFF.

This chain joins TRBV19 and TRBJ1-4; the D gene is possibly TRBD1 (6 bases). The V end was cut by 9 bases, the J end by 8 bases, with 13 bases between. The CDR3 spans 12 residues. Germline CDR1 is LNHDA and CDR2 is SQIVND (reference sequence). Here the CDR3 DNA reads TGTGCCAGCATGACCGGGACAGAAAAACTGTTTTTT. Translated, it gives CASMTGTEKLFF. Full variable domain (remainder filled in from reference TRBV19 and TRBJ1-4): DGGITQSPKYLFRKEGQNVTLSCEQNLNHDAMYWYRQDPGQGLRLIYYSQIVNDFQKGDIAEGYSVSREKKESFPLTVTSAQKNPTAFYLCASMTGTEKLFFGSGTQLSVL.

This clone was seen once. The chain couples TRBV5-1 to TRBJ1-1, with D possibly matching TRBD1 (6 bases). The V gene's germline CDR1 is SGHRS and CDR2 YFSETQ. Trimming pared 2 bases from V and 8 bases from J, leaving 22 bases between. The CDR3 runs 16 residues. The CDR3 sequence is CASSLTTGDPTLEAFF. The CDR3 DNA reads as TGCGCCAGCAGCTTAACGACAGGCGATCCCACATTGGAAGCTTTCTTT.

This chain links TRBV28 with TRBJ2-1; 11 bases line up with TRBD2. The CDR3 contains 16 residues. The V gene end was trimmed by 1 base and the J gene end by 7 bases; junction bases not matched to a gene: 6. Germline CDR1 and CDR2: MDHEN and SYDVKM. This CDR3 is CASSLLTSGSRNEQFF. The CDR3 DNA sequence: TGTGCCAGCAGTTTATTAACTAGCGGGAGTAGGAATGAGCAGTTCTTC.

CDR3 region: CASRVSGGSYEQYF. The CDR3, as DNA: TGTGCCAGCAGAGTATCGGGCGGCTCCTACGAGCAGTACTTC. The chain has TRBV5-8 and TRBJ2-7; no definite D call. V was clipped by 5 bases and J by 0 bases, with 12 bases between them. Germline assignment: CDR1 SGHTS and CDR2 YDEGEE. The CDR3 consists of 14 residues.

The V call is TRBV5-5, the J call TRBJ2-3, with unresolved D. CDR3 length: 15 amino acids. The germline gives CDR1 SGHKS, CDR2 YYEKEE (reference sequence). The V and J ends lost 0 bases and 0 bases respectively, with 8 bases between them. CDR3 nucleotide sequence: TGTGCCAGCAGCTTGGTAGCAGCCAGCACAGATACGCAGTATTTT. This gives the protein CASSLVAASTDTQYF.

The chain couples TRBV6-6 to TRBJ1-1; D is possibly TRBD1 (6 bases). The CDR3 is 13 amino acids. Germline CDR1 and CDR2: MNHNY and SVGAGI (reference sequence). V dropped 5 bases and J dropped 5 bases, with 12 bases sitting between them. The CDR3 coding sequence is TGTGCCAGCAGTGCCTCAGGGGAAACTGAAGCTTTCTTT. Translated: CASSASGETEAFF.

The genes are TRBV7-2 and TRBJ2-3; D gene unclear. The CDR3 length is 11 residues. Trimming removed 1 base at V and 6 bases at J, with 2 bases between. Germline V gene sequence: CDR1 SGHTA, CDR2 FQGNSA. CDR3 sequence (DNA): TGTGCCAGCAGCTTAGTTGATACGCAGTATTTT. This encodes CASSLVDTQYF.

The rearrangement joins TRBV18 to TRBJ1-4; maybe TRBD1 (5 bases). With 2 bases removed from V and 5 bases from J, the gap between germline ends came to 6 bases. Germline CDR1 KGHSH, CDR2 LQKENI. The CDR3 is 13 residues long. CDR3 protein: CASSPGGNEKLFF. DNA of the CDR3: TGTGCCAGCTCACCAGGGGGAAATGAAAAACTGTTTTTT.

This chain connects TRBV7-6 to TRBJ2-7; 15 nucleotides match TRBD2. This CDR3 has 16 residues. Germline loops: CDR1 SGHVS, CDR2 FNYEAQ. V was pared by 5 bases and J by 3 bases, with 5 bases of the junction left unmatched. CDR3 sequence reads: CASSPGLAGGVYEQYF. In DNA form, the CDR3 reads TGTGCCAGCAGCCCCGGACTAGCGGGAGGGGTCTACGAGCAGTACTTC.

The gene calls are TRBV11-2 and TRBJ1-1; D might be TRBD1 (6 bases). V was cut by 6 bases and J by 5 bases, with 16 bases left in between. Per the germline V gene, CDR1 is SGHAT and CDR2 is FQNNGV. The CDR3 length is 14 residues. CDR3 loop: CASRTLRGRTEAFF. As DNA, the CDR3 is TGTGCCAGCAGGACTCTCAGGGGTAGAACTGAAGCTTTCTTT.

This clone was counted between two and nine times. The chain combines TRBV29-1 with TRBJ1-2; TRBD1 is a possible D gene (6 bases). CDR3 length: 12 residues. Germline V gene sequence: CDR1 SQVTM, CDR2 ANQGSEA. Trimming stripped 7 bases from V and 4 bases from J, with 13 bases between. As DNA, the CDR3 is TGCAGCGGCGATACAGGGCCCTATGGCTACACCTTC. Its translation: CSGDTGPYGYTF.

V usage is TRBV11-2 and J usage is TRBJ1-3; no definite D call. Germline assignment: CDR1 SGHAT and CDR2 FQNNGV. Trimming stripped 0 bases from V and 0 bases from J, with 6 bases between. The CDR3 is 15 amino acids. CDR3 DNA sequence: TGTGCCAGCAGCTTAGACGGTTCCTCTGGAAACACCATATATTTT. Protein: CASSLDGSSGNTIYF.

V is TRBV10-3 and J is TRBJ2-1, with 7 positions matching TRBD2. Trimming removed 4 bases from V and 6 bases from J; junction bases left unmatched: 15. The CDR3 runs to 17 residues. Germline V gene sequence: CDR1 ENHRY, CDR2 SYGVKD. CDR3 sequence reads: CAISGLSSGGVGNEQFF. Written as DNA, the CDR3 is TGTGCCATCAGTGGATTGAGTAGTGGGGGGGTGGGCAATGAGCAGTTCTTC.

J is TRBJ2-6 and V is TRBV13, with 9 bases aligning to TRBD2. J was trimmed by 2 bases and V by 0 bases; bases with no gene match: 8. This CDR3 has 19 residues. The V gene's germline CDR1 is PRHDT and CDR2 FYEKMQ (reference sequence). CDR3 sequence: CASSLGKRGVQPGANVLTF. In nucleotides, the CDR3 is TGTGCCAGCAGCTTAGGCAAGCGGGGGGTGCAGCCTGGGGCCAACGTCCTGACTTTC. The variable domain in full, completed from reference TRBV13 and TRBJ2-6, reads AAGVIQSPRHLIKEKRETATLKCYPIPRHDTVYWYQQGPGQDPQFLISFYEKMQSDKGSIPDRFSAQQFSDYHSELNMSSLELGDSALYFCASSLGKRGVQPGANVLTFGAGSRLTVL.

The chain combines TRBV5-4 with TRBJ2-1, with 13 bases matching TRBD2. Germline values: CDR1 SGHNT, CDR2 YYREEE (reference sequence). The ends lost 6 bases at V and 0 bases at J; junction bases unmatched: 15. The CDR3 contains 20 residues. CDR3 sequence reads: CASTTLGTSGVESSYNEQFF. As DNA, the CDR3 is TGTGCCAGCACCACTCTCGGGACTAGCGGGGTCGAGAGCTCCTACAATGAGCAGTTCTTC.

The chain uses TRBV14 and TRBJ1-3; possible D gene TRBD1, 6 bases. The CDR3 has 17 amino acids. The germline gives CDR1 SGHDN, CDR2 FVKESK. V was pared by 4 bases and J by 0 bases, with 16 bases between. CDR3 in DNA: TGTGCCAGCAGCCGATACCCGACAGGCTTCTCTGGAAACACCATATATTTT. Amino acids: CASSRYPTGFSGNTIYF.

This clone showed up just once. The chain combines TRBV9 with TRBJ2-7; TRBD1 is a possible D gene (5 bases). This CDR3 contains 14 residues. The ends were cut back, 0 bases at V and 3 bases at J, with 10 bases in the middle. Germline V gene data show CDR1 as SGDLS and CDR2 as YYNGEE. The CDR3 protein is CASSVVIGVYEQYF. The CDR3 DNA is TGTGCCAGCAGCGTAGTAATAGGGGTCTACGAGCAGTACTTC. Looking up the rest from reference TRBV9 and TRBJ2-7 gives the full variable domain: DSGVTQTPKHLITATGQRVTLRCSPRSGDLSVYWYQQSLDQGLQFLIQYYNGEERAKGNILERFSAQQFPDLHSELNLSSLELGDSALYFCASSVVIGVYEQYFGPGTRLTVT.

V and J are TRBV7-9 and TRBJ1-1; 7 bases line up with TRBD1. Germline CDR1 reads SEHNR; CDR2 reads FQNEAQ (reference sequence). Trimming at V came to 4 bases and at J to 0 bases, leaving 14 bases not matched to a gene. This CDR3 has 18 amino acids. The CDR3 nucleotides read TGTGCCAGCAGCTCCCCGACAGGGTTCTTACTCATGAACACTGAAGCTTTCTTT. Residues: CASSSPTGFLLMNTEAFF.

The chain employs TRBV5-1 and TRBJ2-3; 7 bases fit TRBD1. V was pared by 5 bases and J by 2 bases, with 8 bases of the junction left unmatched. The CDR3 length is 15 residues. Germline CDR1 SGHRS, CDR2 YFSETQ. The CDR3 reads CASRRTGQFTDTQYF. The CDR3, as DNA: TGCGCCAGCAGGCGGACGGGACAGTTCACAGATACGCAGTATTTT. The whole variable domain, remainder taken from reference TRBV5-1 and TRBJ2-3, is KAGVTQTPRYLIKTRGQQVTLSCSPISGHRSVSWYQQTPGQGLQFLFEYFSETQRNKGNFPGRFSGRQFSNSRSEMNVSTLELGDSALYLCASRRTGQFTDTQYFGPGTRLTVL.

V and J are TRBV6-4 and TRBJ2-3; 8 bases are a match to TRBD2. Looked up from germline, CDR1 is MRHNA and CDR2 is SNTAGT. V shed 5 bases, J shed 0 bases, and the junction held 7 bases outside the gene matches. This CDR3 has 16 residues. As DNA, the CDR3 is TGTGCCAGCAGTCATTCCCCGGGGGGGAGCACAGATACGCAGTATTTT. Its protein product is CASSHSPGGSTDTQYF.

V is TRBV5-1 and J is TRBJ2-7; TRBD2 aligns across 10 bases. The CDR3 runs 15 residues. Germline trimming cut 3 bases from V and 6 bases from J; bases unmatched to any gene: 9. The germline CDR1 and CDR2 sequences are SGHRS and YFSETQ. The CDR3 loop reads CASSSASGRSPEQYF. In DNA form, the CDR3 reads TGCGCCAGCAGCTCAGCTAGCGGGAGATCGCCCGAGCAGTACTTC.